This TCR beta chain was sequenced during a study of CD4+ T cells in melanoma. General study points: Reportedly, melanoma neoantigen-specific CD4+ T cells showed varied differentiation states. CD8+ T cell, macrophage and B cell function reportedly correlated with neoantigen-specific CD4+ T cells.

This CDR3 is built from 14 residues. Trimming took off 1 base at V and 9 bases at J, with 10 bases between the two ends. Per the germline V gene, CDR1 is SEHNR and CDR2 is FQNEAQ (reference sequence). A note on this clone: Its antigen is undetermined.

Only in-frame clones appear in the TCRdb table, and some are missing; sequencing was by immunoSEQ multiplex PCR. Here the sample spans 120,000 to 150,000 clones, about 90% being singletons. The TCR originated in a human donor with melanoma. The chain carries TRBV7-9 and TRBJ1-6; D remains ambiguous. The CDR3 bases are TGTGCCAGCAGCTTAGAACAGTCTGGTTCACCCCTCCACTTT. This translates into CASSLEQSGSPLHF.